Listed below are T cell receptor beta chains from one sample, sequenced in a study of T cell responses to AZD1222 COVID-19 vaccine. Sequenced by immunoSEQ multiplex PCR; TCRdb stores in-frame clones only, minus some. The sample lists some 130,000 clones; about 91% were seen once. Sequences were derived from peripheral blood, sampled on day 0 of AZD1222 vaccination. These receptors were obtained from an adult in good health. Both conserved end residues are part of each CDR3. The order of the fields is V gene, J gene, clone size, D gene, CDR3 DNA, CDR3 protein. A D gene is named only where the DNA matches it firmly. The listing skips clone size in some rows; elsewhere it reads once, few, many or a size class.

TRBV13	TRBJ2-7	-	-	TGTGCCAGCAGCCCCGGGAGTTCCTACGAGCAGTACTTC	CASSPGSSYEQYF
TRBV5-1	TRBJ2-1	-	TRBD2	TGCGCCAGCAGCTTTGGCTCAGCGGGGTACTACAATGAGCAGTTCTTC	CASSFGSAGYYNEQFF
TRBV9	TRBJ1-4	-	TRBD1	TGTGCCAGCAGCGCGACAGGGTTAGCTAATGAAAAACTGTTTTTT	CASSATGLANEKLFF
TRBV9	TRBJ2-1	-	TRBD2	TGTGCCAGCAGCGTGGGGACTAGCGCGTACAATGAGCAGTTCTTC	CASSVGTSAYNEQFF
TRBV2	TRBJ1-2	once	-	TGTGCCAGCACCGGGTTACCGGGACAACCATTCTATGGCTACACCTTC	CASTGLPGQPFYGYTF
TRBV5-1	TRBJ2-1	-	TRBD1	TGCGCCACCACTCCAGTGGGGACAGGGGGCGTCTATGAGCAGTTCTTC	CATTPVGTGGVYEQFF
TRBV9	TRBJ2-1	once	-	TGTGCCAGCAGCGTAGTATGGGACTCCTACAATGAGCAGTTCTTC	CASSVVWDSYNEQFF
TRBV19	TRBJ1-5	-	-	TGTGCCAGTAGTATAGGTGCGGACGGTAGTAGCAATCAGCCCCAGCATTTT	CASSIGADGSSNQPQHF
TRBV4-1	TRBJ1-2	once	-	TGCGCCAGCAGCCAAGATCAACCGGGATTCTATGGCTACACCTTC	CASSQDQPGFYGYTF
TRBV27	TRBJ1-2	-	-	TGTGCCAGCAACGTAAGACGCTACACCTTC	CASNVRRYTF
TRBV6-2/TRBV6-3	TRBJ2-7	once	-	TGTGCCAGCACTTATTCCCTTATGAGAGGGGAATACTACGAGCAGTACTTC	CASTYSLMRGEYYEQYF
TRBV13	TRBJ1-1	-	-	TGTGCCAGCAGCCCCCCATACCTGACAGACAACACTGAAGCTTTCTTT	CASSPPYLTDNTEAFF
TRBV5-6	TRBJ2-7	-	-	TGTGCCAGCAGCCCAAGCCGGGACCACTCCTACGAGCAGTACTTC	CASSPSRDHSYEQYF